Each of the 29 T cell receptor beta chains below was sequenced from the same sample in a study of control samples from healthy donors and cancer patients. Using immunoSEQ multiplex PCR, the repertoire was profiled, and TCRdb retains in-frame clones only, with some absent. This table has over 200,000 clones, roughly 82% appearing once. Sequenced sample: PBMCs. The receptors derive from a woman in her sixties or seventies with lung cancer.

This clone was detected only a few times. This chain's CDR3 is CASSLDIDYEQYF. The CDR3 coding sequence is TGTGCCAGCAGTTTAGACATCGACTACGAGCAGTACTTC. The chain employs TRBV12-3 or TRBV12-4 and TRBJ2-7; D is undetermined. The CDR3 contains 13 residues. Trimming stripped 1 base from V and 3 bases from J, with 7 bases between.

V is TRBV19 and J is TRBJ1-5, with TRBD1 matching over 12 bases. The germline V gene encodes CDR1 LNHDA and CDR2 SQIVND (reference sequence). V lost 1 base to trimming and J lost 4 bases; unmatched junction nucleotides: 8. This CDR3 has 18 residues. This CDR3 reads CASSIGYGTGGGNQPQHF. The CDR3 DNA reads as TGTGCCAGTAGTATAGGATACGGGACAGGGGGCGGGAATCAGCCCCAGCATTTT.

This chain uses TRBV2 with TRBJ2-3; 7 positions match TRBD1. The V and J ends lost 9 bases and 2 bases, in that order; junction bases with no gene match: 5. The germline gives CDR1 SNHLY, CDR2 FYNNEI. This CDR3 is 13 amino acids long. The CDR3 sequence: CASPGQNTDTQYF. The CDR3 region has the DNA TGTGCCAGTCCGGGACAGAACACAGATACGCAGTATTTT.

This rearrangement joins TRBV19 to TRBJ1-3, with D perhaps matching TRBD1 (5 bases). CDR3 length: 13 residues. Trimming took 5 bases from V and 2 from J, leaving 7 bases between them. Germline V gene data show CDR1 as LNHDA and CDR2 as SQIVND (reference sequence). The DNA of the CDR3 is TGTGCCAGTAGTGCGACAGCTGGAAACACCATATATTTT. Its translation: CASSATAGNTIYF.

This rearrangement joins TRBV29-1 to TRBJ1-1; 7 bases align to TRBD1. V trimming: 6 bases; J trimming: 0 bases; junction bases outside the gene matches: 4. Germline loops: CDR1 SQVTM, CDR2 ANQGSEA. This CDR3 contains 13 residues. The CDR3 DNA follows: TGCAGCGTATTGGGACAGTTGAACACTGAAGCTTTCTTT. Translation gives CSVLGQLNTEAFF.

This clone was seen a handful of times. Here the CDR3 reads CASSQVYYGASGYNEQFF. The CDR3 DNA reads as TGTGCCAGCAGCCAAGTTTATTACGGGGCTAGCGGGTACAATGAGCAGTTCTTC. This chain links TRBV4-2 with TRBJ2-1; 8 nucleotides agree with TRBD2. There are 18 residues in the CDR3. Trimming cost V 1 base and J 4 bases; bases outside gene matches: 12. Per the germline V gene, CDR1 is LGHNA and CDR2 is YNFKEQ.

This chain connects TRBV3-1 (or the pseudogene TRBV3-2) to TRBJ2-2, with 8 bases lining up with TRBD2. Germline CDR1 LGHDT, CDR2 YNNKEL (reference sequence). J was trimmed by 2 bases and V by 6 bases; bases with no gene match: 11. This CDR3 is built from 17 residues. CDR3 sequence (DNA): TGTGCCAGCAGGTGGACGGCGGGAGGACACAACACCGGGGAGCTGTTTTTT. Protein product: CASRWTAGGHNTGELFF.

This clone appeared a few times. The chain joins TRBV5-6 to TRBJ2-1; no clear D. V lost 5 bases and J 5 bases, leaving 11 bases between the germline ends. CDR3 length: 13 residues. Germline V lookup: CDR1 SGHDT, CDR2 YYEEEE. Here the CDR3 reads CASSLEWNNEQFF. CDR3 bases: TGTGCCAGCAGTCTAGAGTGGAACAATGAGCAGTTCTTC.

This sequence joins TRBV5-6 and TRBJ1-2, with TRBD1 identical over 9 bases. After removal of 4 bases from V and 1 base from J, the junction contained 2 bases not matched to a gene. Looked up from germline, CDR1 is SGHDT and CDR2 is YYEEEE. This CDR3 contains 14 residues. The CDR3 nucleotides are TGTGCCAGCAGCCGGACAGGGGTTAACTATGGCTACACCTTC. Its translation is CASSRTGVNYGYTF.

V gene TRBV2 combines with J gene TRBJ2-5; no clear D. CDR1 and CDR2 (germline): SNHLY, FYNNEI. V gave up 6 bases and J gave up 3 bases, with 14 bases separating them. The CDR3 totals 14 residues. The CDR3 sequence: CASSRSGRKETQYF. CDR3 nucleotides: TGTGCCAGCAGCCGTTCCGGACGAAAAGAGACCCAGTACTTC.

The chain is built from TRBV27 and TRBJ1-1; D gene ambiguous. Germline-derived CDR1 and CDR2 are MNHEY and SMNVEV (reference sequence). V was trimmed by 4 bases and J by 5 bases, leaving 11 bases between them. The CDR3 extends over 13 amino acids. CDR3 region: CASSSLGRTEAFF. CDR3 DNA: TGTGCCAGCAGTTCCCTAGGGCGGACTGAAGCTTTCTTT.

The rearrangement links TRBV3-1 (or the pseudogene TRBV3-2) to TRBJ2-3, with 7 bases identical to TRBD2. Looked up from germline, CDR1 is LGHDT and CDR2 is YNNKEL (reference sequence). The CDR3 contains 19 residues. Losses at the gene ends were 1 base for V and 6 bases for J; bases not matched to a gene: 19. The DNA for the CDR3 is TGTGCCAGCAGCCAAGTCCGGCGGGAGCCCGGGCAGGTTTATGATACGCAGTATTTT. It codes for CASSQVRREPGQVYDTQYF.

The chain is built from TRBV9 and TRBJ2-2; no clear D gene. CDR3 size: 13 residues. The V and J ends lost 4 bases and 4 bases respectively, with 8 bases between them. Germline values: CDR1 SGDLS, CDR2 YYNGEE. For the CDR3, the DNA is TGTGCCAGCAGCCCCCGGGCCACCGGGGAGCTGTTTTTT. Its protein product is CASSPRATGELFF.

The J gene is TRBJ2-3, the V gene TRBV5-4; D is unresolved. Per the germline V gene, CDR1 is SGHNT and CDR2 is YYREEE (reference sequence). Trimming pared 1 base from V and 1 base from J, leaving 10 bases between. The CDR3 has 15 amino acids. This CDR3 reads CASSLLLQGTDTQYF. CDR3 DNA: TGTGCCAGCAGCTTGCTACTCCAGGGCACAGATACGCAGTATTTT.

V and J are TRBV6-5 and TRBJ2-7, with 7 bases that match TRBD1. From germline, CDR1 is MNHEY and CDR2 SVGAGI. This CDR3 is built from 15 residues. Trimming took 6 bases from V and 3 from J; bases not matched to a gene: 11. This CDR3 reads CASSKGLGQFYEQYF. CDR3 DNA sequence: TGTGCCAGCAGCAAAGGATTGGGACAGTTCTACGAGCAGTACTTC.

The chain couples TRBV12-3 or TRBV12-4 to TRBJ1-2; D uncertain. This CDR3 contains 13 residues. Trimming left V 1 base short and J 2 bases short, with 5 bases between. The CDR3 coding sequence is TGTGCCAGCAGTTTAGGCGGAAACTATGGCTACACCTTC. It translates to CASSLGGNYGYTF.

CDR3 amino acids: CASSPGTFSSYEQYF. CDR3 bases: TGCGCCAGCAGCCCCGGGACGTTTAGCTCCTACGAGCAGTACTTC. V and J are TRBV5-1 and TRBJ2-7, with D perhaps matching TRBD1 or TRBD2 (5 bases each). From germline, CDR1 is SGHRS and CDR2 YFSETQ. Trimming cost V 4 bases and J 0 bases, with 14 bases left between them. There are 15 residues in the CDR3.

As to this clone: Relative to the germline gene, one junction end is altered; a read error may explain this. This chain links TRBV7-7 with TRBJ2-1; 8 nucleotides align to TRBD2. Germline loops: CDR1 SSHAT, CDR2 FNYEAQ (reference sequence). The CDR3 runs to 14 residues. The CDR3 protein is CASSLGTSVSEQFF. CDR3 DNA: TGTGCTAGCAGCTTAGGGACTAGTGTGTCTGAGCAGTTCTTC.

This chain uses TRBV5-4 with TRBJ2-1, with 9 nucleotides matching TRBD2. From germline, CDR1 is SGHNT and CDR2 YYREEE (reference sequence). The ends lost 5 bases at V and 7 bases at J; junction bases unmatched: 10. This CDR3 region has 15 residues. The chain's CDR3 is CASSSAGGPGNEQFF. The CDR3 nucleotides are TGTGCCAGCAGTTCTGCGGGAGGGCCCGGGAATGAGCAGTTCTTC.

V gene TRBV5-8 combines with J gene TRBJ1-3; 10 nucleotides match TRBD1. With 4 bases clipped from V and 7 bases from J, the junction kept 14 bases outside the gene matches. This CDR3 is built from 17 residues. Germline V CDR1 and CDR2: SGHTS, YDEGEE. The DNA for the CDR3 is TGTGCCAGCAGCAAGAGAACGACCGGGACAGGGGCGAACACCATATATTTT. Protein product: CASSKRTTGTGANTIYF.

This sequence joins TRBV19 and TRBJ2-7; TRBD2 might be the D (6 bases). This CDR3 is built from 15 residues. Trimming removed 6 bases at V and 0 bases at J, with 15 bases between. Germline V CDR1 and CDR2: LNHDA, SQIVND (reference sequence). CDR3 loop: CASSNSGGSSYEQYF. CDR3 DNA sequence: TGTGCCAGTAGCAATAGCGGAGGGAGCTCCTACGAGCAGTACTTC.

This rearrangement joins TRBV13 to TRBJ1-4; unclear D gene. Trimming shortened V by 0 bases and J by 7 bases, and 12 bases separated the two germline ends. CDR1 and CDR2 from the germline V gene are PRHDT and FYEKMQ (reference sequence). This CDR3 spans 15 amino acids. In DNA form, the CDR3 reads TGTGCCAGCAGCTTAGGGGGAGGGATGGGTGAAAAACTGTTTTTT. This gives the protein CASSLGGGMGEKLFF.

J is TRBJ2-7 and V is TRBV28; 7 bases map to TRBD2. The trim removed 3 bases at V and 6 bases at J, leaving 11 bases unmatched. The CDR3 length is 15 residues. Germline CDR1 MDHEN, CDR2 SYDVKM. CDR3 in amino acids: CASSLGGGYESEQYF. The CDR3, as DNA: TGTGCCAGCAGTTTGGGGGGGGGTTACGAATCCGAGCAGTACTTC. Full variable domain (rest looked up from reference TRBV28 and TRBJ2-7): DVKVTQSSRYLVKRTGEKVFLECVQDMDHENMFWYRQDPGLGLRLIYFSYDVKMKEKGDIPEGYSVSREKKERFSLILESASTNQTSMYLCASSLGGGYESEQYFGPGTRLTVT.

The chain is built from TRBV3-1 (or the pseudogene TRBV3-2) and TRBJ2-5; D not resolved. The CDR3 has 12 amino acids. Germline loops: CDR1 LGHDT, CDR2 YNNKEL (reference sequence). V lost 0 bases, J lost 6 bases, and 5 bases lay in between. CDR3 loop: CASSQERQTQYF. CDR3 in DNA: TGTGCCAGCAGCCAAGAGCGGCAGACCCAGTACTTC.

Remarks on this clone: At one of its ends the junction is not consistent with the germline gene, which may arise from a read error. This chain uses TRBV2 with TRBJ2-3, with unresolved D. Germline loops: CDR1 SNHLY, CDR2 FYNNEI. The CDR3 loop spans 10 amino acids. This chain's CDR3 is CASREDTQYF. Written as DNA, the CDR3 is TGTGCCAGCAGGGAAGATACGCAGTATTTT.

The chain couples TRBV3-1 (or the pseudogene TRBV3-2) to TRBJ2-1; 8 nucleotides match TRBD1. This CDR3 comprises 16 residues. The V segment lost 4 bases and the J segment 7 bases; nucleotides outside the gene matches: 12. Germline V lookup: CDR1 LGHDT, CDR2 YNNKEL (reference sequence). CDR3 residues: CASSLGQGEIRNEQFF. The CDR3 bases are TGTGCCAGCAGCCTCGGACAGGGAGAAATTCGGAATGAGCAGTTCTTC.

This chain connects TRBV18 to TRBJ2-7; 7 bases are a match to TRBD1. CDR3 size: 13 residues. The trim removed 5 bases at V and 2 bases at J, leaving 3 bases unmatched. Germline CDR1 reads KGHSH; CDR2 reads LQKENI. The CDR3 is CASSTDRTYEQYF. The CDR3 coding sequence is TGTGCCAGCTCAACGGACAGGACCTACGAGCAGTACTTC.

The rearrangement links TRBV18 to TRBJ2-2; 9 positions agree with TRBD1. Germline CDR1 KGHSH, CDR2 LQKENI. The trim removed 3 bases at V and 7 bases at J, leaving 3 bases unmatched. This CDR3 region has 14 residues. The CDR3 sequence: CASSPDRGYGELFF. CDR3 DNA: TGTGCCAGCTCACCGGACAGGGGCTACGGGGAGCTGTTTTTT.

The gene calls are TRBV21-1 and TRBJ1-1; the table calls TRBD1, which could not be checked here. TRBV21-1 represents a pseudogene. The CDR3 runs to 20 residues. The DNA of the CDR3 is TGTGCCAGCAGCAAACCACAGTCAACAGGGGGCTGGAGCAAGAACACTGAAGCTTTCTTT. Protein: CASSKPQSTGGWSKNTEAFF.